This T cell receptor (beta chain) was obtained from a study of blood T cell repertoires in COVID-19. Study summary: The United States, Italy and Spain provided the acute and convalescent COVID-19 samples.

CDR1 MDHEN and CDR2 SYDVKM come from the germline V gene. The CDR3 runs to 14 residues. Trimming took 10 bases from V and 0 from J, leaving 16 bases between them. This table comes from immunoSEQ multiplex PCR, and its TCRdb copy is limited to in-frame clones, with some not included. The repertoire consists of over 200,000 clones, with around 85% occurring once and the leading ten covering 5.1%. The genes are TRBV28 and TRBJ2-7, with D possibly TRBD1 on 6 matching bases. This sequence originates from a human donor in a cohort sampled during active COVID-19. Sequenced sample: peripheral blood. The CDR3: CATKLTGTSYEQYF. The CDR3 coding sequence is TGTGCCACCAAGCTCACAGGGACCTCCTACGAGCAGTACTTC.